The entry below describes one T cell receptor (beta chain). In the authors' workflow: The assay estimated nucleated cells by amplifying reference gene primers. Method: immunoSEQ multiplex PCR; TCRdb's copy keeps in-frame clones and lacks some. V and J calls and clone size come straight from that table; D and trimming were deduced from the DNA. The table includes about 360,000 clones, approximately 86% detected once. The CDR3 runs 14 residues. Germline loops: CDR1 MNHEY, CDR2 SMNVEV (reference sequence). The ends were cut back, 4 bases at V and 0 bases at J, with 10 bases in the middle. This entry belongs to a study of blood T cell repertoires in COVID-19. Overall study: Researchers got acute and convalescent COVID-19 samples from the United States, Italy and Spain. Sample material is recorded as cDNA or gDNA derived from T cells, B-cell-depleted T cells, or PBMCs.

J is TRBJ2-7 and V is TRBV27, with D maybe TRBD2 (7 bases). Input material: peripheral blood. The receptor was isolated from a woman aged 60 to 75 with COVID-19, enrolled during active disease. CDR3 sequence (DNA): TGTGCCAGCAGTTGGGGGGGCATCTCCTACGAGCAGTACTTC. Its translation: CASSWGGISYEQYF.